The 2 T cell receptor beta chains given below trace back to one sample, sequenced in a study of beta chain features in type 1 diabetes. The study's findings and limits: Moderate yet significant TCRB CDR3 shortening was seen in Type 1 diabetes patients in all four CD4+ subsets.

These receptors have no identified antigens. Expressed TCRB transcripts got sequenced, as all isolated RNA was reverse transcribed. The assay was immunoSEQ multiplex PCR, and TCRdb's table has in-frame clones only and misses some. The table shows approximately 600,000 clones, with around 12% occurring only once. Sequencing input: naive CD4+ T cells from blood. The receptors originated from a man younger than 40 with type 1 diabetes.

There are a few counts of this clone. The chain uses TRBV19 and TRBJ1-5, with TRBD1 matching 9 bases. The CDR3 spans 14 residues. With V trimmed by 5 bases and J by 13 bases, 12 bases remained unmatched. CDR1 and CDR2 from the germline V gene are LNHDA and SQIVND (reference sequence). The CDR3 DNA reads TGTGCCAGTAGTTTCGGGACAGGGAGGAGTGGTCAGCATTTT. Its protein product is CASSFGTGRSGQHF.

This clone was detected only a few times. This sequence joins TRBV11-2 and TRBJ2-7; 9 bases are a match to TRBD1. This CDR3 comprises 13 residues. The trim removed 5 bases at V and 5 bases at J, leaving 4 bases unmatched. Germline values: CDR1 SGHAT, CDR2 FQNNGV. CDR3 loop: CASSPGDRDEQYF. In nucleotides, the CDR3 is TGTGCCAGCAGCCCAGGGGACAGGGACGAGCAGTACTTC.